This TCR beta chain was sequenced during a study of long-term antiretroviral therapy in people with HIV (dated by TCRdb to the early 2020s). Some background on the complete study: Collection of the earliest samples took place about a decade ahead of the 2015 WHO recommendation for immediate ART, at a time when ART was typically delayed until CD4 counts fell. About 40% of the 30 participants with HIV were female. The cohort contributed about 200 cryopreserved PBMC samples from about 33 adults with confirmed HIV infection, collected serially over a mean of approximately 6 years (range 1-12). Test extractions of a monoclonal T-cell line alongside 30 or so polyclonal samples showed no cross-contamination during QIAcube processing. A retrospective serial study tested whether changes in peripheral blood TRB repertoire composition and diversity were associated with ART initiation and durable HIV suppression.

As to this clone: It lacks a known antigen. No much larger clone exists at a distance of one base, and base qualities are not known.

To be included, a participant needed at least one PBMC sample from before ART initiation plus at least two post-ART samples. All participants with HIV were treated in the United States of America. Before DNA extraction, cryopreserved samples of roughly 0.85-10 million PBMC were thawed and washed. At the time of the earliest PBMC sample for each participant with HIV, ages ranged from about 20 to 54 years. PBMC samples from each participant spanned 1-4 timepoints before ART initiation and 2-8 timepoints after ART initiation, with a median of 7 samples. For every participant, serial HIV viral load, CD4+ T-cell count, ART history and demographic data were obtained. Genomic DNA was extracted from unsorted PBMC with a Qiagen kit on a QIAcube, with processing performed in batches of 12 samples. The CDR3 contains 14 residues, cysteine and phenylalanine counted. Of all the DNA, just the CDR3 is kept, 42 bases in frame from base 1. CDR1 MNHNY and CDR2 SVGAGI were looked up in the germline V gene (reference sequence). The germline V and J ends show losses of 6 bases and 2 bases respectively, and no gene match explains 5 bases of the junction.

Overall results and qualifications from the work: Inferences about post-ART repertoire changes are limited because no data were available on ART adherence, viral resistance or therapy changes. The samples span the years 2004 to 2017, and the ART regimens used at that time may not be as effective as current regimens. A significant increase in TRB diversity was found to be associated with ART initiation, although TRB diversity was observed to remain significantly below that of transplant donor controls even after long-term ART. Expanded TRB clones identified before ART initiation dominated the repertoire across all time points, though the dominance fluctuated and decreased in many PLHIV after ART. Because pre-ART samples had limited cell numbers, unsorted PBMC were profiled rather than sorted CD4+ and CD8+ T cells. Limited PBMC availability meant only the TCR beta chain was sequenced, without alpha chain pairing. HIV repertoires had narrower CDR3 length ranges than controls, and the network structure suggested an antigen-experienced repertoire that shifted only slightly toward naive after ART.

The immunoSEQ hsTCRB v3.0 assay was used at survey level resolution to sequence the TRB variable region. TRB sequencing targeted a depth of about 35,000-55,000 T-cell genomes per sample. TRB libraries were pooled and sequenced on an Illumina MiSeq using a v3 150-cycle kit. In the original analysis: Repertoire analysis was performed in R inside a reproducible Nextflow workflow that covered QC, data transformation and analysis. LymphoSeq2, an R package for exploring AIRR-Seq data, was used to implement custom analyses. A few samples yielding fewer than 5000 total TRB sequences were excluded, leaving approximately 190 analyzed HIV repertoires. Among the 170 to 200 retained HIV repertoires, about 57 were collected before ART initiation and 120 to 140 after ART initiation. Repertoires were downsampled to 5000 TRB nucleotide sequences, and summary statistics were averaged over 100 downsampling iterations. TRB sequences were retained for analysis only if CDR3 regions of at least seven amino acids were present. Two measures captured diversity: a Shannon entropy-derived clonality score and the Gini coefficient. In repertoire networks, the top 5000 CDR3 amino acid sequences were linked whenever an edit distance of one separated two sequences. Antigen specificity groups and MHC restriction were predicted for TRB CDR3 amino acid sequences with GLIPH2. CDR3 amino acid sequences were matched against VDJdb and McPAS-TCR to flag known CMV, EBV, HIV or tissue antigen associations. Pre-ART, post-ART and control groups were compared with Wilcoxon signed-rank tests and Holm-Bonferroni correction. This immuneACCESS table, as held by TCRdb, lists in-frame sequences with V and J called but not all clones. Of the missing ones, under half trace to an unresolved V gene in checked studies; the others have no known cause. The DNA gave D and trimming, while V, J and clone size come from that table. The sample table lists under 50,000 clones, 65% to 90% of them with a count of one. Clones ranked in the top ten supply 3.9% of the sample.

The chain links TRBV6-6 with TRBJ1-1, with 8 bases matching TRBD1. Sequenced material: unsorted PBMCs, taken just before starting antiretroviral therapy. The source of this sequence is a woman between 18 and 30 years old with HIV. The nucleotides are TGTGCCAGCAGCTTCGACAGGGGAAACACTGAAGCTTTCTTT. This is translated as CASSFDRGNTEAFF.